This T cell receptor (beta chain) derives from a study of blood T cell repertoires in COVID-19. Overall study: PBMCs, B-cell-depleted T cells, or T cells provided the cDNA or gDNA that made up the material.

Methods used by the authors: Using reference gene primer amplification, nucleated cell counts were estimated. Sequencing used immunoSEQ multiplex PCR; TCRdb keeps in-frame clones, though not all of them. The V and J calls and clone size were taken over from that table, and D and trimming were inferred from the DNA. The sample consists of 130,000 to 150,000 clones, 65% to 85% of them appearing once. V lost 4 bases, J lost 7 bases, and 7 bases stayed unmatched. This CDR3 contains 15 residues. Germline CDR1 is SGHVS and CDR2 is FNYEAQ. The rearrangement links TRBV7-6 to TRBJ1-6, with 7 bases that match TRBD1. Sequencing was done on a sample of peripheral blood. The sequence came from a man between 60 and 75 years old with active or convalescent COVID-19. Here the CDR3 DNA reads TGTGCCAGCAGCTCTTCTCTGGGACAGAATTCACCCCTCCACTTT. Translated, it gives CASSSSLGQNSPLHF.